This T cell receptor (beta chain) is drawn from a study of cytomegalovirus exposure and HLA in healthy donors. Study overall: Previous work identified roughly 120 million unique TCR beta sequences from around 200 million T cells.

A word on this clone: Its cognate antigen is unknown.

It was with 60 Vbeta and 13 Jbeta primers that the PCR ran. This table comes from immunoSEQ multiplex PCR, and its TCRdb copy is limited to in-frame clones, with some not included. The table lists over 150,000 clones, about 80% of them singletons. Whole-study results and caveats: Sequencing likely caused a cluster of highly shared sequence variants. As was reported, the classifier diagnosed cytomegalovirus status with high specificity and sensitivity.

V lost 3 bases, J lost 7 bases, and 9 bases lay in between. The CDR3 runs to 12 residues. Germline V gives CDR1 LNHDA, CDR2 SQIVND (reference sequence). Though nominally healthy at sampling, donors likely had unrecorded immune exposures. The source is a young woman in good health and CMV-seronegative. Sample: PBMCs. The chain joins TRBV19 to TRBJ1-2; perhaps TRBD1 as D (6 bases). The DNA of the CDR3 is TGTGCCAGTAGTATCCACAGGGCTGGCTACACCTTC. It yields the protein CASSIHRAGYTF.